The 6 T cell receptor beta chains listed next were all sequenced from one sample in a study of blood T cell repertoires in COVID-19. Data came from immunoSEQ multiplex PCR; TCRdb stores just in-frame clones and leaves some out. The repertoire consists of some 100,000 clones, with around 88% occurring once and the leading ten covering around 2%. Sequencing input: peripheral blood. The source is a man aged 50-60 years with COVID-19, enrolled during active disease.

CDR3 residues: CASTVLGQNYGYTF. The CDR3, as DNA: TGTGCCAGCACCGTACTGGGACAGAACTATGGCTACACCTTC. The gene calls are TRBV6-5 and TRBJ1-2; the match to TRBD1 covers 7 bases. V was pared by 7 bases and J by 2 bases, with 7 bases of the junction left unmatched. In germline, CDR1 is MNHEY, CDR2 SVGAGI. The CDR3 totals 14 residues.

V is TRBV24-1 and J is TRBJ1-2; 10 bases fit TRBD1. The CDR3 sequence is 15 residues long. Per the germline V gene, CDR1 is KGHDR and CDR2 is SFDVKD. The V gene end was trimmed by 5 bases and the J gene end by 4 bases; junction bases not matched to a gene: 6. The CDR3 spells CATSGGQGLGYGYTF. The DNA for the CDR3 is TGTGCCACCAGTGGGGGACAGGGGCTGGGCTATGGCTACACCTTC.

The gene calls are TRBV19 and TRBJ2-1; 13 bases are a match to TRBD2. V lost 4 bases and J lost 10; bases outside the gene matches: 1. Germline V CDR1 and CDR2: LNHDA, SQIVND (reference sequence). The CDR3 has 13 amino acids. This chain's CDR3 is CASSTGLAGEQFF. CDR3 sequence (DNA): TGTGCCAGTAGTACGGGACTAGCGGGGGAGCAGTTCTTC.

The gene calls are TRBV25-1 and TRBJ1-1; D perhaps matches TRBD1 (6 bases). The CDR3 extends over 14 amino acids. The V and J ends lost 3 bases and 4 bases respectively, with 12 bases between them. Looked up from germline, CDR1 is MGHDK and CDR2 is SYGVNS. The CDR3 DNA reads TGTGCCAGCAGTGATTCCACAGGGCCCACTGAAGCTTTCTTT. This encodes CASSDSTGPTEAFF.

The chain couples TRBV12-3 or TRBV12-4 to TRBJ2-3, with a weak D call TRBD1 (6 bases). This CDR3 contains 13 residues. V was cut by 5 bases and J by 0 bases, with 6 bases left in between. The CDR3: CASSTGSTDTQYF. DNA for the CDR3: TGTGCCAGCAGTACAGGGAGCACAGATACGCAGTATTTT.

The V and J genes are TRBV7-8 and TRBJ1-1; D call uncertain. Trimming left V 5 bases short and J 4 bases short, with 14 bases between. The CDR3 covers 14 residues. Germline assignment: CDR1 SGHVS and CDR2 FQNEAQ. The CDR3 DNA reads as TGTGCCAGCAGCAAAAGGGAGGGTTTCACTGAAGCTTTCTTT. This encodes CASSKREGFTEAFF.